These 22 T cell receptor beta chains were all obtained from the same sample, sequenced in a study of cytomegalovirus exposure and HLA in healthy donors. Use of 60 Vbeta and 13 Jbeta primers characterized the PCR. Generated by immunoSEQ multiplex PCR, the TCRdb table keeps only in-frame clones and is missing some. The table includes roughly 100,000 clones, around 72% detected once. The specimen was PBMCs. These receptors were taken from a male donor in good health and CMV-seronegative.

This rearrangement joins TRBV6-1 to TRBJ2-7; 8 bases are shared with TRBD2. Trimming took 3 bases from V and 1 from J; bases not matched to a gene: 8. Germline V gene data show CDR1 as MNHNS and CDR2 as SASEGT. CDR3 size: 16 residues. The CDR3 loop reads CASSEPVAGGSYEQYF. As DNA, the CDR3 is TGTGCCAGCAGTGAGCCCGTGGCGGGGGGATCCTACGAGCAGTACTTC.

This chain's CDR3 is CASSRSGVTEAFF. The CDR3 DNA sequence: TGTGCCAGCAGCCGCTCAGGGGTCACTGAAGCTTTCTTT. The chain joins TRBV6-1 to TRBJ1-1, with a possible D match to TRBD1 (6 bases). V lost 6 bases and J lost 4, with 12 bases in between. The V gene's germline CDR1 is MNHNS and CDR2 SASEGT. The CDR3 has 13 amino acids.

This chain joins TRBV14 and TRBJ2-7, with D maybe TRBD2 (6 bases). Trimming removed 3 bases from V and 7 bases from J, with 16 bases in between. Looked up from germline, CDR1 is SGHDN and CDR2 is FVKESK. The CDR3 has 14 residues. The chain's CDR3 is CASSQPGLLEEQYF. The DNA for the CDR3 is TGTGCCAGCAGCCAGCCGGGACTGCTCGAGGAGCAGTACTTC.

On this clone: The identical CDR3 is also encoded by other nucleotide sequences in the sample. The chain recombines TRBV5-1 with TRBJ2-1; 7 nucleotides match TRBD1. CDR3 length: 14 residues. J was trimmed by 3 bases and V by 4 bases; bases with no gene match: 4. CDR1 and CDR2 (germline): SGHRS, YFSETQ. CDR3 residues: CASSGAGGYNEQFF. CDR3 in DNA: TGCGCCAGCAGCGGGGCAGGGGGCTACAATGAGCAGTTCTTC.

At least ten counts were recorded for this clone. This chain links TRBV5-4 with TRBJ2-6, with D possibly TRBD2 on 5 matching bases. CDR1 and CDR2 from the germline V gene are SGHNT and YYREEE (reference sequence). The CDR3 is 15 amino acids. The V and J ends lost 0 bases and 4 bases respectively, with 8 bases between them. Written as DNA, the CDR3 is TGTGCCAGCAGCTTGGTGAGGGCCGGGGCCAACGTCCTGACTTTC. This sequence encodes CASSLVRAGANVLTF.

The CDR3 spells CASSAYSGSYEQYF. The CDR3 DNA reads as TGTGCCAGCAGCGCTTATAGCGGGAGCTACGAGCAGTACTTC. The gene calls are TRBV7-9 and TRBJ2-7; 9 bases are a match to TRBD2. Germline CDR1 is SEHNR and CDR2 is FQNEAQ (reference sequence). V gave up 5 bases and J gave up 3 bases; unmatched junction bases: 5. The CDR3 is made up of 14 amino acids.

V usage is TRBV27 and J usage is TRBJ2-1, with D tentatively TRBD1 (5 bases). The CDR3 loop spans 15 amino acids. Germline loops: CDR1 MNHEY, CDR2 SMNVEV (reference sequence). V lost 6 bases, J lost 4 bases, and 16 bases lay in between. The CDR3 protein is CASSFSPTGYNEQFF. The CDR3 DNA is TGTGCCAGCAGCTTCTCACCCACAGGTTACAATGAGCAGTTCTTC.

The V gene is TRBV30, the J gene TRBJ2-1, with D possibly being TRBD2 (5 bases). V lost 3 bases to trimming and J lost 0 bases, with 9 bases between them. The CDR3 has 14 residues. The germline gives CDR1 GTSNPN, CDR2 SVGIG (reference sequence). The CDR3 bases are TGTGCCTGGAGAGATGCGGGCTCCTACAATGAGCAGTTCTTC. Encoded protein: CAWRDAGSYNEQFF. The entire variable domain, with the rest obtained from reference TRBV30 and TRBJ2-1, is as follows: SQTIHQWPATLVQPVGSPLSLECTVEGTSNPNLYWYRQAAGRGLQLLFYSVGIGQISSEVPQNLSASRPQDRQFILSSKKLLLSDSGFYLCAWRDAGSYNEQFFGPGTRLTVL.

The chain recombines TRBV28 with TRBJ2-7; possible D gene TRBD2, 6 bases. CDR1 is MDHEN and CDR2 is SYDVKM in the germline V gene. CDR3 length equals 12 residues. V shed 7 bases and J shed 2 bases, with 9 bases lying between them. The CDR3 DNA follows: TGTGCCAGCACCGGGGGTCCCTACGAGCAGTACTTC. Protein sequence: CASTGGPYEQYF. Combining the CDR3 with reference TRBV28 and TRBJ2-7 gives the whole variable domain DVKVTQSSRYLVKRTGEKVFLECVQDMDHENMFWYRQDPGLGLRLIYFSYDVKMKEKGDIPEGYSVSREKKERFSLILESASTNQTSMYLCASTGGPYEQYFGPGTRLTVT.

The chain has TRBV28 and TRBJ1-2, with D perhaps TRBD1 (5 bases). The CDR3 spans 13 residues. Germline V CDR1 and CDR2: MDHEN, SYDVKM. V was clipped by 4 bases and J by 3 bases, with 9 bases between them. The CDR3 sequence is CASSWQGYYGYTF. CDR3 coding DNA: TGTGCCAGCAGTTGGCAGGGTTACTATGGCTACACCTTC.

The gene calls are TRBV5-1 and TRBJ2-2, with 11 bases aligning to TRBD2. Germline CDR1 reads SGHRS; CDR2 reads YFSETQ. V lost 3 bases and J lost 4; bases outside the gene matches: 2. CDR3 size: 15 residues. Here the CDR3 DNA reads TGCGCCAGCAGCTCGCTAGCGGGAGGCACCGGGGAGCTGTTTTTT. Residues: CASSSLAGGTGELFF.

The rearrangement joins TRBV11-3 to TRBJ2-7; 7 bases agree with TRBD2. Germline V gene sequence: CDR1 SGHNT, CDR2 YENEEA. This CDR3 has 15 amino acids. V trimming: 1 base; J trimming: 3 bases; junction bases outside the gene matches: 6. CDR3 DNA: TGTGCCAGCAGCTTAGCGGCGTCTAGCGGCTACGAGCAGTACTTC. Amino acid sequence: CASSLAASSGYEQYF.

The chain carries TRBV2 and TRBJ2-1; 9 bases are a match to TRBD2. CDR3 length equals 12 residues. Germline V gene sequence: CDR1 SNHLY, CDR2 FYNNEI. V shed 6 bases and J 9 bases; nucleotides not matched to a gene: 3. CDR3 sequence (DNA): TGTGCCAGCAGCCGTAGCGGGGGTGAGCAGTTCTTC. Translating gives CASSRSGGEQFF.

V and J are TRBV6-1 and TRBJ1-5, with D uncertain. V dropped 2 bases and J dropped 0 bases, with 8 bases sitting between them. CDR1 and CDR2 from the germline V gene are MNHNS and SASEGT. The CDR3 loop spans 15 amino acids. For the CDR3, the DNA is TGTGCCAGCAGTGAAAGGCGGAATAGCAATCAGCCCCAGCATTTT. Translated: CASSERRNSNQPQHF.

This chain connects TRBV10-3 to TRBJ2-2, with 10 positions matching TRBD2. The CDR3 has 15 residues. The junction had 4 bases not matched to a gene; V was cut back by 5 bases and J by 4 bases. CDR1 and CDR2 from the germline V gene are ENHRY and SYGVKD. The CDR3 here is CAISSLAGVTGELFF. The CDR3 region has the DNA TGTGCCATCAGTTCTCTAGCGGGAGTCACCGGGGAGCTGTTTTTT.

The chain recombines TRBV28 with TRBJ2-7, with a tentative D call TRBD1 (5 bases). The germline gives CDR1 MDHEN, CDR2 SYDVKM. This CDR3 comprises 15 residues. Trimming cost V 2 bases and J 7 bases, with 18 bases left between them. The CDR3 sequence: CASSLGGSTAWEQYF. Written as DNA, the CDR3 is TGTGCCAGCAGTTTAGGTGGTTCGACAGCCTGGGAGCAGTACTTC.

J is TRBJ2-7 and V is TRBV6-5, with 7 bases fitting TRBD2. Germline CDR1 and CDR2: MNHEY and SVGAGI. The CDR3 runs 14 residues. V dropped 3 bases and J dropped 2; count of bases not matched to a gene: 4. The DNA of the CDR3 is TGTGCCAGCAGTTATGACCGGGAGGCCTACGAGCAGTACTTC. Encoded protein: CASSYDREAYEQYF.

In regard to this clone: At one of its ends the junction is not consistent with the germline gene, which may arise from a read error. The chain carries TRBV30 and TRBJ1-2; 7 bases match TRBD1. CDR1 and CDR2 (germline): GTSNPN, SVGIG (reference sequence). This CDR3 contains 13 residues. CDR3 region: CARRQGLDYGYTF. The CDR3 DNA sequence: TGTGCCAGGAGACAGGGTCTGGACTATGGCTACACCTTC.

The chain's CDR3 is CASSTLLTLRTDTQYF. CDR3 nucleotides: TGTGCCAGCAGTACCCTTCTTACCCTGAGGACAGATACGCAGTATTTT. J is TRBJ2-3 and V is TRBV28, with D unresolved. The CDR3 consists of 16 residues. The V gene lost 5 bases and the J gene lost 3 bases, with 18 bases spanning the gap. CDR1 MDHEN and CDR2 SYDVKM come from the germline V gene. The full variable domain, its missing parts supplied by reference TRBV28 and TRBJ2-3, is DVKVTQSSRYLVKRTGEKVFLECVQDMDHENMFWYRQDPGLGLRLIYFSYDVKMKEKGDIPEGYSVSREKKERFSLILESASTNQTSMYLCASSTLLTLRTDTQYFGPGTRLTVL.

This clone was seen a handful of times. This sequence joins TRBV5-1 and TRBJ1-5; TRBD1 might be the D (5 bases). Trimming left V 0 bases short and J 8 bases short, with 12 bases between. The CDR3 consists of 14 residues. In germline, CDR1 is SGHRS, CDR2 YFSETQ. DNA of the CDR3: TGCGCCAGCAGCTTGGTAGGGACGGGGGAGCCCCAGCATTTT. This gives the protein CASSLVGTGEPQHF.

Only a few counts were recorded for this clone. This CDR3 reads CASSSGGYMNTEAFF. In nucleotides, the CDR3 is TGTGCCAGCAGTTCGGGAGGTTACATGAACACTGAAGCTTTCTTT. This sequence joins TRBV27 and TRBJ1-1; D not resolved. The CDR3 extends over 15 amino acids. Germline CDR1 MNHEY, CDR2 SMNVEV (reference sequence). Between the trimmed V and J ends, which lost 4 bases and 0 bases, there was a span of 12 bases.

The chain links TRBV18 to TRBJ2-5; possible D gene TRBD1, 6 bases. Trimming stripped 0 bases from V and 2 bases from J, with 10 bases between. The CDR3 is 15 amino acids. CDR1 and CDR2 from the germline V gene are KGHSH and LQKENI. CDR3 residues: CASSPPGGLQETQYF. CDR3 DNA sequence: TGTGCCAGCTCACCACCAGGGGGTTTACAAGAGACCCAGTACTTC.